The 30 T cell receptor beta chains given below trace back to one sample, sequenced in a study of control samples from healthy donors and cancer patients. Generated by immunoSEQ multiplex PCR, the TCRdb table keeps only in-frame clones and is missing some. The sample has tens of thousands of clones; just under 85% are singletons. Sequencing input: blood. The receptors come from a man younger than 40 in good health.

J is TRBJ1-3 and V is TRBV15, with a possible D match to TRBD1 (5 bases). Germline V gene sequence: CDR1 LNHNV, CDR2 YYDKDF (reference sequence). Trimming shortened V by 5 bases and J by 4 bases, and 18 bases separated the two germline ends. This CDR3 comprises 16 residues. The CDR3 region has the DNA TGTGCCACCAGCCCTCGATACGGGGGAGCGGGAAACACCATATATTTT. As protein: CATSPRYGGAGNTIYF.

V usage is TRBV19 and J usage is TRBJ2-2; D unresolved. Germline CDR1 reads LNHDA; CDR2 reads SQIVND (reference sequence). The CDR3 covers 14 residues. Trimming left V 3 bases short and J 4 bases short, with 9 bases between. CDR3 bases: TGTGCCAGTAGTATCGCCACAGCCACCGGGGAGCTGTTTTTT. It is translated as CASSIATATGELFF.

V usage is TRBV5-1 and J usage is TRBJ1-2, with unresolved D. Per germline, CDR1 SGHRS and CDR2 YFSETQ. V lost 3 bases and J 8 bases, leaving 17 bases between the germline ends. There are 14 residues in the CDR3. In nucleotides, the CDR3 is TGCGCCAGCAGCTGGAGGACCGGGAACTGGGGCTACACCTTC. Residues: CASSWRTGNWGYTF.

The chain carries TRBV5-4 and TRBJ1-1, with D possibly TRBD1 on 5 matching bases. Per germline, CDR1 SGHNT and CDR2 YYREEE (reference sequence). This CDR3 spans 14 amino acids. The ends were cut back, 0 bases at V and 3 bases at J, with 9 bases in the middle. The CDR3 coding sequence is TGTGCCAGCAGCTTGGACCCCAGGGACACTGAAGCTTTCTTT. This sequence encodes CASSLDPRDTEAFF.

This clone was seen just once. This rearrangement joins TRBV6-5 to TRBJ1-1, with D uncertain. The CDR3 runs 13 residues. Germline assignment: CDR1 MNHEY and CDR2 SVGAGI. Trimming took 5 bases from V and 4 from J, leaving 11 bases between them. CDR3 amino acids: CASSTGLATEAFF. CDR3 DNA sequence: TGTGCCAGCAGTACCGGACTGGCCACTGAAGCTTTCTTT.

V and J are TRBV7-8 and TRBJ2-7; 7 bases line up with TRBD1. V lost 4 bases to trimming and J lost 3 bases; unmatched junction nucleotides: 9. The CDR3 length is 15 residues. Germline V gene sequence: CDR1 SGHVS, CDR2 FQNEAQ. CDR3 nucleotides: TGTGCCAGCAGCTCTAGGACAGGAACGATCTACGAGCAGTACTTC. Translating it yields CASSSRTGTIYEQYF.

With respect to this clone: The same CDR3 also results from other DNA sequences found in this sample. This chain links TRBV5-4 with TRBJ2-3; D is tentatively TRBD1 or TRBD2 (6 bases each). The CDR3 covers 14 residues. The V gene's germline CDR1 is SGHNT and CDR2 YYREEE (reference sequence). V was pared by 2 bases and J by 2 bases, with 9 bases between. As DNA, the CDR3 is TGTGCCAGCAGCTTAGGGGGGATCACAGATACGCAGTATTTT. It specifies CASSLGGITDTQYF.

The chain employs TRBV4-2 and TRBJ2-1; the match to TRBD1 covers 7 bases. V dropped 3 bases and J dropped 7; count of bases not matched to a gene: 15. The V gene's germline CDR1 is LGHNA and CDR2 YNFKEQ. The CDR3 has 17 amino acids. CDR3 coding DNA: TGTGCCAGCAGCCAGCAAACACCCGGGACAGCTAGGAATGAGCAGTTCTTC. This translates into CASSQQTPGTARNEQFF.

This clone was recorded only once. CDR3 loop: CASSFATGVLPSGNTIYF. Here the CDR3 DNA reads TGTGCCAGCAGTTTCGCGACAGGGGTTCTACCCTCTGGAAACACCATATATTTT. The rearrangement links TRBV28 to TRBJ1-3, with 8 bases matching TRBD1. The CDR3 sequence is 18 residues long. Germline loops: CDR1 MDHEN, CDR2 SYDVKM. The V gene end was trimmed by 3 bases and the J gene end by 0 bases; junction bases not matched to a gene: 10. Using reference TRBV28 and TRBJ1-3 for the parts outside the CDR3, the full variable domain is DVKVTQSSRYLVKRTGEKVFLECVQDMDHENMFWYRQDPGLGLRLIYFSYDVKMKEKGDIPEGYSVSREKKERFSLILESASTNQTSMYLCASSFATGVLPSGNTIYFGEGSWLTVV.

This sequence joins TRBV9 and TRBJ1-6; D unclear. Germline values: CDR1 SGDLS, CDR2 YYNGEE. The CDR3 contains 14 residues. V shed 2 bases and J shed 10 bases, with 13 bases lying between them. CDR3 loop: CASSVTGWGSPLHF. CDR3 bases: TGTGCCAGCAGCGTCACGGGGTGGGGATCACCCCTCCACTTT.

V usage is TRBV6-5 and J usage is TRBJ1-3; no reliable D call. The CDR3 is 14 amino acids. V gave up 6 bases and J gave up 0 bases, with 9 bases separating them. In germline, CDR1 is MNHEY, CDR2 SVGAGI. Here the CDR3 reads CASRPMSSGNTIYF. The CDR3 DNA reads as TGTGCCAGCAGACCCATGAGCTCTGGAAACACCATATATTTT.

This sequence joins TRBV9 and TRBJ1-2; D unresolved. Germline lookup yields CDR1 SGDLS and CDR2 YYNGEE. The CDR3 covers 13 residues. V dropped 0 bases and J dropped 4 bases, with 7 bases sitting between them. CDR3 amino acids: CASSVAGTYGYTF. DNA for the CDR3: TGTGCCAGCAGCGTAGCCGGTACCTATGGCTACACCTTC. Supplemented by reference TRBV9 and TRBJ1-2, the full variable domain reads DSGVTQTPKHLITATGQRVTLRCSPRSGDLSVYWYQQSLDQGLQFLIQYYNGEERAKGNILERFSAQQFPDLHSELNLSSLELGDSALYFCASSVAGTYGYTFGSGTRLTVV.

This clone was recorded a few times. The DNA for the CDR3 is TGTGCCAGCAGCCAAGATCCCCCCCCATGGCAGTCTACCTATAATTCACCCCTCCACTTT. The encoded protein is CASSQDPPPWQSTYNSPLHF. The chain joins TRBV3-1 (or the pseudogene TRBV3-2) to TRBJ1-6; no firm D call. V was shortened by 0 bases and J by 2 bases, with 20 bases between the two germline ends. The germline V gene encodes CDR1 LGHDT and CDR2 YNNKEL (reference sequence). The CDR3 length is 20 residues.

The V gene is TRBV18, the J gene TRBJ1-3; a weak D match, TRBD1 (5 bases). CDR1 and CDR2 (germline): KGHSH, LQKENI. The CDR3 sequence is 14 residues long. Trimming left V 2 bases short and J 3 bases short, with 8 bases between. CDR3 in amino acids: CASSPRGDGNTIYF. The CDR3 DNA sequence: TGTGCCAGCTCACCAAGAGGGGATGGAAACACCATATATTTT.

This clone has more than one count but fewer than ten. The genes are TRBV18 and TRBJ2-2, with D tentatively TRBD1 (6 bases). CDR3 length: 16 amino acids. V lost 6 bases and J lost 2, with 16 bases in between. Germline V gene lookup returns CDR1 KGHSH and CDR2 LQKENI. CDR3 amino acids: CASSPRGQSNTGELFF. As DNA, the CDR3 is TGTGCCAGCTCTCCCCGTGGACAGAGTAACACCGGGGAGCTGTTTTTT.

This chain joins TRBV19 and TRBJ1-3; tentatively, D is TRBD1 (5 bases). CDR3 length equals 17 residues. Trimming cost V 3 bases and J 0 bases, with 15 bases left between them. CDR1 is LNHDA, CDR2 SQIVND, per germline (reference sequence). CDR3 DNA sequence: TGTGCCAGTAGTATGGTAGCAGGGACCTCCTCTGGAAACACCATATATTTT. This codes for CASSMVAGTSSGNTIYF.

This clone was detected only once. The rearrangement joins TRBV10-3 to TRBJ1-2; 7 bases align to TRBD1. The germline V gene encodes CDR1 ENHRY and CDR2 SYGVKD. V dropped 9 bases and J dropped 5; count of bases not matched to a gene: 9. The CDR3 contains 13 residues. This chain's CDR3 is CAIQPGQRYGYTF. DNA of the CDR3: TGTGCCATACAACCGGGACAGCGTTATGGCTACACCTTC.

The chain joins TRBV7-9 to TRBJ2-3, with 10 bases identical to TRBD2. The CDR3 is 18 residues long. The germline V gene encodes CDR1 SEHNR and CDR2 FQNEAQ (reference sequence). Trimming took 1 base from V and 0 from J; bases not matched to a gene: 7. DNA of the CDR3: TGTGCCAGCAGCTTAGTTGTAGCGGGGGGCCCTAGCACAGATACGCAGTATTTT. It translates to CASSLVVAGGPSTDTQYF.

This clone was observed a single time. The chain combines TRBV11-2 with TRBJ1-2; D not certain. Trimming cost V 5 bases and J 4 bases, with 14 bases left between them. The CDR3 contains 14 residues. The germline CDR1 and CDR2 sequences are SGHAT and FQNNGV. Here the CDR3 reads CASSREGGSYGYTF. The CDR3 DNA reads as TGTGCCAGCAGCCGTGAGGGAGGTAGCTATGGCTACACCTTC.

The chain combines TRBV5-1 with TRBJ2-2; the match to TRBD2 covers 9 bases. This CDR3 contains 16 residues. The germline gives CDR1 SGHRS, CDR2 YFSETQ. J was trimmed by 5 bases and V by 4 bases; bases with no gene match: 9. In DNA, the CDR3 is TGCGCCAGCAGCCCGAGGGCTAGCGGGGCAACCGGGGAGCTGTTTTTT. This sequence encodes CASSPRASGATGELFF.

The chain employs TRBV19 and TRBJ1-5; D is possibly TRBD1 (5 bases). There are 17 residues in the CDR3. The V gene lost 0 bases and the J gene lost 1 base, with 13 bases spanning the gap. Germline V gene data show CDR1 as LNHDA and CDR2 as SQIVND (reference sequence). DNA for the CDR3: TGTGCCAGTAGTATAGAGAAGGGGAGCGGGAGCAATCAGCCCCAGCATTTT. Translated, it gives CASSIEKGSGSNQPQHF.

V and J are TRBV11-1 and TRBJ1-1; D uncertain. The V end was cut by 1 base, the J end by 0 bases, with 9 bases between. Germline assignment: CDR1 SGHAT and CDR2 FQDESV (reference sequence). This CDR3 contains 15 residues. The CDR3 DNA is TGTGCCAGCAGCTTAGAGGCCAGGATGAACACTGAAGCTTTCTTT. This encodes CASSLEARMNTEAFF.

The chain combines TRBV10-1 with TRBJ1-6, with 11 bases that match TRBD1. Trimming removed 6 bases from V and 7 bases from J; junction bases left unmatched: 11. This CDR3 comprises 17 residues. The germline V gene encodes CDR1 WNHNN and CDR2 SYGVQD (reference sequence). CDR3 DNA sequence: TGCGCCAGCAGCATACCACCGGACAGGGGGCGGAATTCACCCCTCCACTTT. It encodes CASSIPPDRGRNSPLHF.

CDR3 in amino acids: CASSITAQGAASYNEQFF. CDR3 in DNA: TGTGCCAGCAGCATAACGGCACAGGGGGCTGCCTCCTACAATGAGCAGTTCTTC. This chain links TRBV9 with TRBJ2-1, with 9 bases that match TRBD1. Germline values: CDR1 SGDLS, CDR2 YYNGEE. V lost 4 bases and J lost 0; bases outside the gene matches: 11. The CDR3 length is 18 residues.

The rearrangement links TRBV6-5 to TRBJ1-5; 7 positions match TRBD1. This CDR3 is built from 12 residues. Trimming cost V 10 bases and J 2 bases; bases outside gene matches: 2. Germline V gene lookup returns CDR1 MNHEY and CDR2 SVGAGI. The CDR3 DNA reads TGTGCCACACAGGGGCGCAATCAGCCCCAGCATTTT. As protein: CATQGRNQPQHF.

V is TRBV5-1 and J is TRBJ1-6; D is unresolved. The germline gives CDR1 SGHRS, CDR2 YFSETQ. CDR3 length: 13 amino acids. The germline V and J ends were trimmed by 4 bases and 7 bases, with 9 bases remaining between them. DNA for the CDR3: TGCGCCAGCAGCCCGCGCCCGAATTCACCCCTCCACTTT. As protein: CASSPRPNSPLHF.

The rearrangement uses TRBV9 and TRBJ1-1, with unresolved D. The CDR3 extends over 15 amino acids. Between the trimmed V and J ends, which lost 0 bases and 3 bases, there was a span of 12 bases. Germline V CDR1 and CDR2: SGDLS, YYNGEE. The CDR3 nucleotides read TGTGCCAGCAGCGTAGACACCTCGCTTGACACTGAAGCTTTCTTT. It specifies CASSVDTSLDTEAFF.

This chain uses TRBV5-5 with TRBJ1-2; D ambiguous. The germline V gene encodes CDR1 SGHKS and CDR2 YYEKEE (reference sequence). The CDR3 runs to 15 residues. V was trimmed by 4 bases and J by 2 bases, leaving 15 bases between them. The chain's CDR3 is CASSLDLGSNYGYTF. The DNA for the CDR3 is TGTGCCAGCAGCCTCGACCTTGGATCCAACTATGGCTACACCTTC.

The rearrangement links TRBV7-8 to TRBJ2-1; 14 bases are shared with TRBD2. The V segment lost 3 bases and the J segment 2 bases; nucleotides outside the gene matches: 6. CDR3 length equals 18 residues. Germline CDR1 is SGHVS and CDR2 is FQNEAQ. The CDR3: CASSLRTSGGQPYNEQFF. Written as DNA, the CDR3 is TGTGCCAGCAGCTTGAGGACTAGCGGGGGGCAACCCTACAATGAGCAGTTCTTC.

The chain carries TRBV6-5 and TRBJ1-4; possibly TRBD1 for D (5 bases). The ends were cut back, 5 bases at V and 8 bases at J, with 12 bases in the middle. Germline CDR1 and CDR2: MNHEY and SVGAGI. This CDR3 is built from 13 residues. The CDR3 loop reads CASSRTEGEKLFF. CDR3 coding DNA: TGTGCCAGCAGTCGGACGGAGGGGGAAAAACTGTTTTTT.